This T cell receptor (beta chain) was captured in a study of response to subunit inactivated influenza vaccine. Notes on the study in general: It was the authors' suggestion that each seasonal influenza vaccination recruits few new T cells.

In TCRdb, the RT-PCR reads were re-called with MiXCR into one record per CDR3 protein. Of around 760,000 distinct CDR3 sequences listed, about 15% are singletons. Germline-derived CDR1 and CDR2 are DFQATT and SNEGSKA (reference sequence). Losses at the gene ends were 5 bases for V and 4 bases for J; bases not matched to a gene: 3. CDR3 length: 12 residues. About this clonotype: Antigen specificity is unknown.

The specimen comprised PBMCs from blood, sampled 14 to 15 days before vaccination. This TCR came from a man aged 45-65 years who received an inactivated influenza vaccine. The chain is built from TRBV20-1 and TRBJ2-3; TRBD1 agrees at 7 bases. The CDR3 nucleotides are TGCAGTGCTTTGACAGGGTCAGATACGCAGTATTTT. It is translated as CSALTGSDTQYF.